This T cell receptor (beta chain) emerged from a study of regulatory T cells in long-lasting Graves disease. Time point described: persistent/refractory GD, antithyroid drugs over 5 years with positive TRAb. There was RNA extracted from PBMCs, and the TCR library was made from it. An endocrinology unit in Xi'an, China, supplied the patients. Combining iRepertoire HTBI primers with Arm-PCR of CDR3 regions, the authors built TCR beta libraries. TCRdb analysed the multiplex PCR reads with MiXCR anew, one entry per CDR3 protein. The sample lists 350,000 to 500,000 distinct CDR3 sequences; approximately 22% were seen once. The CDR3 length is 13 residues. V was pared by 7 bases and J by 4 bases, with 13 bases between. Per the germline V gene, CDR1 is MDHEN and CDR2 is SYDVKM.

This chain links TRBV28 with TRBJ1-1; the D gene is possibly TRBD1 (5 bases). This material consisted of peripheral blood mononuclear cells (PBMCs), taken when the disease was refractory, from a patient treated with antithyroid drugs. The source of this sequence is a female donor with Graves disease. The CDR3 nucleotides are TGTGCCAGCATCTTACGGGGGGGCACTGAAGCTTTCTTT. Protein product: CASILRGGTEAFF. Using reference TRBV28 and TRBJ1-1 for the parts outside the CDR3, the full variable domain is DVKVTQSSRYLVKRTGEKVFLECVQDMDHENMFWYRQDPGLGLRLIYFSYDVKMKEKGDIPEGYSVSREKKERFSLILESASTNQTSMYLCASILRGGTEAFFGQGTRLTVV.